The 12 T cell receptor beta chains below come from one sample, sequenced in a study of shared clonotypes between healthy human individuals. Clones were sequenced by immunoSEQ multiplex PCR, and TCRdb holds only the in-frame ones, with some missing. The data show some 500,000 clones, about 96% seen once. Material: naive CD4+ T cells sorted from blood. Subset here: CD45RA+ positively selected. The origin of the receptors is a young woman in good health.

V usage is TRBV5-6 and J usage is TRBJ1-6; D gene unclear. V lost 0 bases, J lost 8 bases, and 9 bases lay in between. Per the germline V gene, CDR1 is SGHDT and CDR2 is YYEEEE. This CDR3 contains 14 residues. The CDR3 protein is CASSLDGSHSPLHF. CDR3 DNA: TGTGCCAGCAGCTTGGACGGGAGTCATTCACCCCTCCACTTT.

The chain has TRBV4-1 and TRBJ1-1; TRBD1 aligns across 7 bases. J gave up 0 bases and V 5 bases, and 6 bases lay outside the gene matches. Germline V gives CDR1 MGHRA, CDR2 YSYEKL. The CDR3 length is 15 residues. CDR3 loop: CASSYDRDMNTEAFF. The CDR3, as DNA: TGCGCCAGCAGCTATGACAGGGACATGAACACTGAAGCTTTCTTT.

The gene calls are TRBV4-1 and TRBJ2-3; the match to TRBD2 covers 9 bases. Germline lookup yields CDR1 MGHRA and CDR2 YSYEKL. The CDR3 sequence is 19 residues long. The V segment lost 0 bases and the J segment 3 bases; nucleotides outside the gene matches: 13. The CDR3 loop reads CASSQELVLAGFSTDTQYF. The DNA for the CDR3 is TGCGCCAGCAGCCAAGAGTTGGTTCTAGCGGGATTCTCGACAGATACGCAGTATTTT.

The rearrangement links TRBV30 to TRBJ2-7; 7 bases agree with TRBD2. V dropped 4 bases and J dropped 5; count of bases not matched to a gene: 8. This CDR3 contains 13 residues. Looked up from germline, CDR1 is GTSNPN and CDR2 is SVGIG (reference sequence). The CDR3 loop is CAWKLAGAHEQYF. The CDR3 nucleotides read TGTGCCTGGAAGCTTGCGGGAGCCCACGAGCAGTACTTC.

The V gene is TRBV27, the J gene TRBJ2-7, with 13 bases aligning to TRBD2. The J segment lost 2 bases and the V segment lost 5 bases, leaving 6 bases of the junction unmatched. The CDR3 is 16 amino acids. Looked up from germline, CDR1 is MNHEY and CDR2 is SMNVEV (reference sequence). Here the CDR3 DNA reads TGTGCCAGCAGTCCCTACGGGACTAGCGGGACCTACGAGCAGTACTTC. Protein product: CASSPYGTSGTYEQYF.

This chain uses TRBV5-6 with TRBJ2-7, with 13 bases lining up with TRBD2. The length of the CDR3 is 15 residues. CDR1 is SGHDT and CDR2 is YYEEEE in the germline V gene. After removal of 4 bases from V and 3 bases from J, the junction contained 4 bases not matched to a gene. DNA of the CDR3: TGTGCCAGCAGCCCCGGACTAGCGGGGGACTACGAGCAGTACTTC. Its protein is CASSPGLAGDYEQYF.

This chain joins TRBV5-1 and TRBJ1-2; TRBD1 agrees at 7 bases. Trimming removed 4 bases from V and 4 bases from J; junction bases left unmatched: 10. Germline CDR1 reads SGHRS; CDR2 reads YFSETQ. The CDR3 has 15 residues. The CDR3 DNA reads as TGCGCCAGCAGCCCTGACAGGGAATTCGGCTATGGCTACACCTTC. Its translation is CASSPDREFGYGYTF.

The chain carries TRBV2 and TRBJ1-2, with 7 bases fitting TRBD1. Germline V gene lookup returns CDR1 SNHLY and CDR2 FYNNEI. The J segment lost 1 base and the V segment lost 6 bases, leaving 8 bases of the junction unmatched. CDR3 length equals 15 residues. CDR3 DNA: TGTGCCAGCAGGTACCGGGACAGCAATAACTATGGCTACACCTTC. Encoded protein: CASRYRDSNNYGYTF. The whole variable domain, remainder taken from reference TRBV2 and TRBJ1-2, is EPEVTQTPSHQVTQMGQEVILRCVPISNHLYFYWYRQILGQKVEFLVSFYNNEISEKSEIFDDQFSVERPDGSNFTLKIRSTKLEDSAMYFCASRYRDSNNYGYTFGSGTRLTVV.

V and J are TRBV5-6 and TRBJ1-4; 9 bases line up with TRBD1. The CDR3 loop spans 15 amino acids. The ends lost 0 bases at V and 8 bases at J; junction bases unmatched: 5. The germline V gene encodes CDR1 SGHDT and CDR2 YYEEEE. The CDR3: CASSLGDRAREKLFF. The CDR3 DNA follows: TGTGCCAGCAGCTTGGGGGACAGGGCAAGGGAAAAACTGTTTTTT.

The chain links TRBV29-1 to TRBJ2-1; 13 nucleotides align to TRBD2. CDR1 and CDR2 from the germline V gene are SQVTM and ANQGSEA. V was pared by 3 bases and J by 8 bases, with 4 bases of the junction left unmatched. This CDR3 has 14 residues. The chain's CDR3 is CSVDRLAGGDEQFF. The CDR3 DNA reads TGCAGCGTTGATCGACTAGCGGGAGGCGATGAGCAGTTCTTC.

CDR3 DNA: TGTGCCAGCAGCACCACGACAGGGAACACCTACGAGCAGTACTTC. Residues: CASSTTTGNTYEQYF. This chain joins TRBV7-2 and TRBJ2-7; the match to TRBD1 covers 7 bases. Trimming at V came to 5 bases and at J to 2 bases, leaving 9 bases not matched to a gene. CDR3 length: 15 amino acids. Germline values: CDR1 SGHTA, CDR2 FQGNSA.

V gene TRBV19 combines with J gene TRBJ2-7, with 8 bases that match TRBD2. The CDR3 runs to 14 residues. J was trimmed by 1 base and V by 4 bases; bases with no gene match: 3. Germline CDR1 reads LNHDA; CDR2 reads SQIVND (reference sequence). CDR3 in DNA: TGTGCCAGTAGTACGGGACTAGGGTCCTACGAGCAGTACTTC. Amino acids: CASSTGLGSYEQYF.